A selection of T cell receptor beta chains follows, all from one sample in a study of T cells in tumors after PD-1 blockade. The repertoire was sequenced with immunoSEQ multiplex PCR; TCRdb's copy has only in-frame clones and lacks some. The repertoire holds just under 20,000 clones, with 81% as singletons. Specimen: PBMCs, collected after anti-PD-1 therapy. These receptors came from a human donor with advanced basal cell or squamous cell carcinoma (not recorded which). CDR3s include the opening cysteine and the closing phenylalanine or tryptophan. A D gene is named only where the DNA matches it firmly. Clone size is shown for a subset of rows, as once, few, many or a class of expanded clone.

TRBJ2-7 - TRBV3-1/TRBV3-2 - 14 CASSQVGGIYEQYF TGTGCCAGCAGCCAAGTGGGGGGAATCTACGAGCAGTACTTC
TRBJ1-1 - TRBV5-1 - 14 CASSLAGEDTEAFF TGCGCCAGCAGCTTGGCGGGGGAGGACACTGAAGCTTTCTTT
TRBJ1-4 - TRBV9 TRBD1 15 CASSVRTGGNEKLFF TGTGCCAGCAGCGTCCGGACAGGGGGTAATGAAAAACTGTTTTTT
TRBJ2-1 - TRBV7-2 TRBD2 15 CASRIQRGDLNEQFF TGTGCCAGCCGTATACAGCGGGGGGACCTCAATGAGCAGTTCTTC
TRBJ2-4 - TRBV27 TRBD2 13 CASSLSREGIQYF TGTGCCAGCAGTTTATCCAGGGAGGGCATTCAGTACTTC
TRBJ2-7 - TRBV24-1 - 15 CATSDPIRGSYEQYF TGTGCCACCAGTGACCCCATCAGGGGCTCCTACGAGCAGTACTTC
TRBJ1-5 - TRBV7-9 TRBD1 16 CASSSGTGGTWQPQHF TGTGCCAGCAGCTCAGGGACAGGGGGGACCTGGCAGCCCCAGCATTTT
TRBJ2-5 - TRBV19 - 15 CASSTTDSIQETQYF TGTGCCAGTAGTACAACGGACTCAATCCAAGAGACCCAGTACTTC
TRBJ1-3 - TRBV18 - 14 CASSPPGLVNTIYF TGTGCCAGCTCACCACCGGGGCTGGTGAACACCATATATTTT
TRBJ2-7 - TRBV28 - 14 CASSFSGGDYEQYF TGTGCCAGCAGTTTTTCCGGAGGGGACTACGAGCAGTACTTC
TRBJ1-5 - TRBV6-1 - 14 CASSDGESNQPQHF TGTGCCAGCAGTGATGGGGAGAGCAATCAGCCCCAGCATTTT
TRBJ1-4 once TRBV7-2 - 13 CASSLTIREKLFF TGTGCCAGCAGCTTAACGATTCGTGAAAAACTGTTTTTT
TRBJ1-1 - TRBV3-1/TRBV3-2 - 13 CASSQRLQDEAFF TGTGCCAGCAGCCAACGGCTTCAGGATGAAGCTTTCTTT
TRBJ1-1 - TRBV7-2 TRBD1 15 CASSLGDRRNTEAFF TGTGCCAGCAGCTTAGGGGACAGAAGGAACACTGAAGCTTTCTTT
TRBJ2-7 - TRBV24-1 - 13 CATGTGRGNEQYF TGTGCCACCGGGACGGGTAGGGGCAACGAGCAGTACTTC
TRBJ1-1 - TRBV7-8 - 15 CASSLSPGRNTEAFF TGTGCCAGCAGCTTATCTCCGGGAAGGAACACTGAAGCTTTCTTT
TRBJ1-2 once TRBV12-3/TRBV12-4 - 12 CASRLSPYGYTF TGTGCCAGCAGATTATCTCCTTATGGCTACACCTTC
TRBJ1-1 - TRBV7-8 - 14 CASSPRDRAYEAFF TGTGCCAGCAGCCCACGGGACCGAGCCTATGAAGCTTTCTTT
TRBJ1-3 - TRBV18 - 17 CASSPPIGPTSGNTIYF TGTGCCAGCTCACCACCGATAGGTCCTACCTCCGGAAACACCATATATTTT
TRBJ2-5 - TRBV5-1 TRBD1 15 CASSSGSGGEETQYF TGCGCCAGCAGTTCCGGTTCAGGGGGCGAAGAGACCCAGTACTTC
TRBJ2-6 once TRBV5-1 - 15 CASSLVVSGANVLTF TGCGCCAGCAGCTTGGTTGTATCCGGGGCCAACGTCCTGACTTTC
TRBJ2-7 once TRBV29-1 - 12 CSVAFSGYEQYF TGCAGCGTTGCATTCTCGGGGTACGAGCAGTACTTC
TRBJ2-5 - TRBV19 - 15 CATRKDSLPWGPQYF TGTGCCACTCGGAAGGACAGTCTCCCGTGGGGGCCCCAGTACTTC
TRBJ1-1 - TRBV6-5 - 11 CASSGRTEAFF TGTGCCAGCAGCGGACGGACTGAAGCTTTCTTT
TRBJ2-1 - TRBV7-9 TRBD1 16 CASSFHTGTGRHEQFF TGTGCCAGCAGCTTCCATACCGGGACAGGGCGCCATGAGCAGTTCTTC
TRBJ2-2 - TRBV24-1 TRBD1 15 CATRATGVNTGELFF TGTGCCACCAGAGCCACAGGGGTCAACACCGGGGAGCTGTTTTTT
TRBJ2-6 - TRBV5-1 TRBD1 17 CASSQRTGSSGANVLTF TGCGCCAGCAGCCAGCGGACAGGAAGCTCTGGGGCCAACGTCCTGACTTTC
TRBJ2-2 - TRBV4-1 TRBD2 19 CASSQDAFRGGRNTGELFF TGCGCCAGCAGCCAAGACGCTTTTCGGGGGGGTCGAAACACCGGGGAGCTGTTTTTT
TRBJ1-2 once TRBV10-3 - 14 CAISVGDQSYGYTF TGTGCCATCAGTGTTGGGGACCAGAGCTACGGCTACACCTTC